This is a list of T cell receptor beta chains from one sample in a study of OX40 agonist ivuxolimab in advanced cancers. Data came from immunoSEQ multiplex PCR; TCRdb stores just in-frame clones and leaves some out. The sample holds tens of thousands of clones, roughly 88% seen once. The specimen was CD4+ or CD8+ T cells sorted from blood, collected in a trial of the OX40 agonist ivuxolimab. The receptor set was obtained from an adult with an advanced solid tumor such as melanoma, head and neck, liver or kidney cancer. Each CDR3 is given with its conserved first and last residue. A D gene is named only where the DNA matches it firmly. Not every row has a clone size; where given, it reads once, few, many or a size class.

j_call | v_call | clone_size | d_call | cdr3_aa | cdr3_nt
TRBJ1-2 | TRBV5-4 | - | - | CASSWDLDGYTF | TGTGCCAGCAGCTGGGACCTCGATGGCTACACCTTC
TRBJ2-2 | TRBV6-4 | - | - | CASSRANTGELFF | TGTGCCAGCAGTCGTGCGAACACCGGGGAGCTGTTTTTT
TRBJ2-4 | TRBV5-4 | - | - | CASSVRVLAKNIQYF | TGTGCCAGCAGCGTCAGGGTACTAGCCAAAAACATTCAGTACTTC
TRBJ2-7 | TRBV7-9 | - | - | CASSFRGALSYEQYF | TGTGCCAGCAGCTTCAGGGGAGCTCTCTCCTACGAGCAGTACTTC
TRBJ2-7 | TRBV7-9 | few | TRBD1 | CASSSRTGSDEQYF | TGTGCCAGCAGCTCCAGGACAGGGAGTGACGAGCAGTACTTC
TRBJ1-2 | TRBV7-8 | few | TRBD1 | CASSPPGQDYGYTF | TGTGCCAGCAGCCCCCCCGGACAGGACTATGGCTACACCTTC
TRBJ1-1 | TRBV9 | few | - | CASSVNGQPNTEAFF | TGTGCCAGCAGCGTTAACGGACAGCCGAACACTGAAGCTTTCTTT
TRBJ1-2 | TRBV10-1 | - | TRBD1 | CASSPDRAYGYTF | TGCGCCAGCAGCCCCGACAGGGCGTATGGCTACACCTTC
TRBJ1-2 | TRBV9 | - | TRBD1 | CASSGGLTGYGYTF | TGTGCCAGCAGCGGGGGACTGACAGGGTATGGCTACACCTTC
TRBJ2-7 | TRBV6-5 | - | - | CASSVESSYEQYF | TGTGCCAGCAGTGTGGAGAGCTCCTACGAGCAGTACTTC
TRBJ1-3 | TRBV28 | - | - | CASSSPASGNTIYF | TGTGCCAGCAGTTCCCCGGCCTCTGGAAACACCATATATTTT
TRBJ1-6 | TRBV28 | - | TRBD1 | CASSFMGGQKNSPLHF | TGTGCCAGCAGTTTCATGGGGGGACAGAAGAATTCACCCCTCCACTTT
TRBJ2-1 | TRBV4-1 | - | TRBD2 | CASSPGLGGLAGANEQFF | TGCGCCAGCAGCCCGGGTCTGGGGGGACTAGCGGGCGCAAATGAGCAGTTCTTC
TRBJ2-5 | TRBV5-4 | - | - | CASSLASGRQETQYF | TGTGCCAGCAGCTTGGCCAGCGGTAGACAAGAGACCCAGTACTTC
TRBJ2-5 | TRBV11-2 | - | - | CASSPAWGTQYF | TGTGCCAGCAGCCCTGCCTGGGGAACCCAGTACTTC
TRBJ1-2 | TRBV2 | - | TRBD1 | CASTTGVVYGYTF | TGTGCCAGCACTACAGGGGTAGTCTATGGCTACACCTTC
TRBJ2-1 | TRBV25-1 | - | - | CASSEEQGAQFF | TGTGCCAGCAGTGAAGAACAGGGCGCTCAGTTCTTC
TRBJ2-5 | TRBV19 | - | TRBD2 | CASSIPSGGGETQYF | TGTGCCAGTAGTATCCCCAGCGGGGGGGGAGAGACCCAGTACTTC
TRBJ2-6 | TRBV5-1 | - | TRBD2 | CASSGSLPRGSPPGANVLTF | TGCGCCAGCAGCGGAAGCCTTCCGCGGGGGTCCCCCCCCGGGGCCAACGTCCTGACTTTC
TRBJ2-1 | TRBV19 | - | TRBD2 | CASRGLAGFKNEQFF | TGTGCCAGTCGCGGACTAGCGGGATTTAAGAATGAGCAGTTCTTC
TRBJ1-5 | TRBV27 | once | - | CASSLGSGPQHF | TGTGCCAGCAGTTTGGGTTCGGGGCCCCAGCATTTT
TRBJ1-1 | TRBV5-1 | - | TRBD1 | CASSLTGGGTEAFF | TGCGCCAGCAGCCTGACAGGGGGTGGAACTGAAGCTTTCTTT
TRBJ2-5 | TRBV9 | - | TRBD2 | CASSAGLAETQYF | TGTGCCAGCAGCGCAGGACTAGCAGAGACCCAGTACTTC
TRBJ1-1 | TRBV19 | - | - | CASSIYGTEAFF | TGTGCCAGTAGTATATACGGAACTGAAGCTTTCTTT
TRBJ2-1 | TRBV10-1 | - | TRBD2 | CASSFSGGSYNEQFF | TGCGCCAGCAGCTTTAGCGGGGGCTCCTACAATGAGCAGTTCTTC
TRBJ2-3 | TRBV9 | - | TRBD2 | CASSLPSGGARDTQYF | TGTGCCAGCAGCTTACCTAGCGGGGGGGCCAGAGATACGCAGTATTTT
TRBJ2-5 | TRBV7-3 | - | TRBD1 | CASSLGDRNQETQYF | TGTGCCAGCAGCTTGGGGGACAGGAACCAAGAGACCCAGTACTTC
TRBJ2-7 | TRBV19 | - | TRBD2 | CASSIRSGRVGEQYF | TGTGCCAGTAGTATCCGAAGCGGGAGGGTTGGGGAGCAGTACTTC
TRBJ2-2 | TRBV11-2 | - | - | CASSLGRTGELFF | TGTGCCAGCAGCCTGGGGCGGACCGGGGAGCTGTTTTTT
TRBJ2-1 | TRBV9 | - | - | CASSVESGPYNEQFF | TGTGCCAGCAGCGTAGAAAGCGGACCGTACAATGAGCAGTTCTTC
TRBJ2-1 | TRBV7-8 | - | TRBD2 | CATSSGRVGNEQFF | TGTGCCACCTCTAGCGGACGCGTGGGGAATGAGCAGTTCTTC
TRBJ2-1 | TRBV7-9 | - | TRBD1 | CASSPRTGRDEQFF | TGTGCCAGCAGCCCCCGGACAGGGCGGGATGAGCAGTTCTTC
TRBJ1-1 | TRBV18 | - | - | CASSRQTNTEAFF | TGTGCCAGCTCACGGCAGACAAACACTGAAGCTTTCTTT
TRBJ2-5 | TRBV29-1 | - | - | CSLTGTAGQETQYF | TGCAGCCTAACCGGGACAGCGGGCCAAGAGACCCAGTACTTC
TRBJ2-2 | TRBV27 | - | TRBD1 | CASSLSGTVGTGELFF | TGTGCCAGCAGTTTATCCGGGACAGTGGGAACCGGGGAGCTGTTTTTT
TRBJ2-5 | TRBV5-1 | - | - | CASSLGQETQYF | TGCGCCAGCAGCTTGGGCCAAGAGACCCAGTACTTC
TRBJ2-1 | TRBV19 | - | TRBD2 | CASSISASGHNEQFF | TGTGCCAGTAGTATTTCGGCTAGCGGCCACAATGAGCAGTTCTTC